This section outlines one T cell receptor beta chain sequence together with its context. The data stem from a study of blood T cell repertoires in COVID-19. Cohort allocation depended upon clinical history that participants reported. Authors' methods: The assay estimated nucleated cells by amplifying reference gene primers. Some clones are missing from TCRdb's copy, which holds only in-frame ones; the method was immunoSEQ multiplex PCR. That table furnishes V, J and clone size, whereas the DNA furnished D and trimming. Of over 200,000 clones in the sample, 70% to 90% were seen once. Germline CDR1 SGHTA, CDR2 FQGNSA. V gave up 4 bases and J gave up 2 bases; unmatched junction bases: 7. The length of the CDR3 is 15 residues.

This clonotype was obtained from a man aged 25 to 40 who had recovered from COVID-19. This chain joins TRBV7-2 and TRBJ2-5; 7 bases fit TRBD2. The sample consisted of PBMCs or T cells enriched from blood (not recorded which). CDR3 sequence: CASSYAPAGQETQYF. CDR3 bases: TGTGCCAGCAGCTATGCTCCAGCGGGGCAAGAGACCCAGTACTTC. Full variable domain (outside the CDR3, taken from reference TRBV7-2 and TRBJ2-5): GAGVSQSPSNKVTEKGKDVELRCDPISGHTALYWYRQSLGQGLEFLIYFQGNSAPDKSGLPSDRFSAERTGGSVSTLTIQRTQQEDSAVYLCASSYAPAGQETQYFGPGTRLLVL.